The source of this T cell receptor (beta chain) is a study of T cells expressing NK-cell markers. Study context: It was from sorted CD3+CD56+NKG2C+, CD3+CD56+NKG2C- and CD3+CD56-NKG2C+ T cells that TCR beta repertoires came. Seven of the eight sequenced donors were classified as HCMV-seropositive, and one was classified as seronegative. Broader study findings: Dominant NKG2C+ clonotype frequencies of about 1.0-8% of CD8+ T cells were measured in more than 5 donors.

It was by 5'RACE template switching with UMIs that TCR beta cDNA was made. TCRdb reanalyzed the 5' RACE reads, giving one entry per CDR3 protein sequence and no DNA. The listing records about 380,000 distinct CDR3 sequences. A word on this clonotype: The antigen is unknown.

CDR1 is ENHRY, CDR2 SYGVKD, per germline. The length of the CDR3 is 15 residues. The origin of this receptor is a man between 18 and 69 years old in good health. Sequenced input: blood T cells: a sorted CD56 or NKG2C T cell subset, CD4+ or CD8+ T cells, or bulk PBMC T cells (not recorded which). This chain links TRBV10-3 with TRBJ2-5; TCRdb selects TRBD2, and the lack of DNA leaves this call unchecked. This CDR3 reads CAISEGAGGQETQYF.